These 21 T cell receptor beta chains originate from one sample sequenced in a study of cytomegalovirus exposure and HLA in healthy donors (dated by TCRdb to about 2017). Library preparation was by the immunoSEQ multiplex PCR assay. A mixture of 60 forward primers for TCR Vbeta segments and 13 reverse primers for TCR Jbeta segments was used in the multiplex PCR. What TCRdb holds here is the immuneACCESS table cut down to in-frame rearrangements. Part of the clones is not present; checked against another copy, under half of the missing clones reflect an unresolved V gene, and the others are unexplained. This sample comprises some 150,000 clones, 76% of them detected only once. The leading ten clones occupy roughly 1.8% of the sample. The sequencing sample was made of PBMCs. These receptors all stem from a female donor in good health and CMV-seropositive.

With regard to this clone: Different DNA sequences within this sample yield the same CDR3. The chain recombines TRBV7-8 with TRBJ1-1, with D possibly matching TRBD1 (6 bases). CDR3 size: 14 residues. Germline V gene data show CDR1 as SGHVS and CDR2 as FQNEAQ. Trimming pared 1 base from V and 2 bases from J, leaving 8 bases between. The CDR3 spells CASSLVGGNTEAFF. The CDR3 coding sequence is TGTGCCAGCAGCTTAGTAGGGGGTAACACTGAAGCTTTCTTT.

The V gene is TRBV5-4, the J gene TRBJ2-3; 7 bases line up with TRBD2. CDR1 is SGHNT, CDR2 YYREEE, per germline (reference sequence). Losses at the gene ends were 4 bases for V and 2 bases for J; bases not matched to a gene: 4. This CDR3 has 14 residues. The CDR3 DNA is TGTGCCAGCAGCCGACGGGACTACACAGATACGCAGTATTTT. It yields the protein CASSRRDYTDTQYF.

This rearrangement joins TRBV6-5 to TRBJ2-7; possible D gene TRBD1, 5 bases. CDR1 MNHEY and CDR2 SVGAGI come from the germline V gene. The V and J ends lost 8 bases and 0 bases respectively, with 11 bases between them. This CDR3 has 13 residues. CDR3 amino acids: CASATAYSYEQYF. CDR3 bases: TGTGCCAGCGCGACAGCCTACTCCTACGAGCAGTACTTC.

V gene TRBV7-3 combines with J gene TRBJ2-2; D perhaps matches TRBD2 (6 bases). The ends were cut back, 5 bases at V and 0 bases at J, with 16 bases in the middle. The CDR3 runs to 17 residues. Germline loops: CDR1 SGHTA, CDR2 FQGTGA. CDR3 region: CASSPLSGPANTGELFF. The DNA for the CDR3 is TGTGCCAGCAGCCCACTTAGCGGCCCGGCGAACACCGGGGAGCTGTTTTTT.

This chain uses TRBV6-5 with TRBJ2-7, with a possible D match to TRBD2 (6 bases). The germline V gene encodes CDR1 MNHEY and CDR2 SVGAGI. The CDR3 is 13 amino acids. V gave up 6 bases and J gave up 12 bases, with 21 bases separating them. CDR3 residues: CASRGTPTPSLYF. In DNA form, the CDR3 reads TGTGCCAGCAGAGGGACTCCAACCCCAAGTCTGTACTTC.

The chain carries TRBV5-4 and TRBJ2-5; 7 bases are a match to TRBD1. V shed 4 bases and J 2 bases; nucleotides not matched to a gene: 8. The germline CDR1 and CDR2 sequences are SGHNT and YYREEE (reference sequence). The CDR3 length is 15 residues. CDR3 amino acids: CASSPGPGQQETQYF. CDR3 DNA sequence: TGTGCCAGCAGCCCCGGACCGGGACAGCAAGAGACCCAGTACTTC.

This clone was found once. The gene calls are TRBV5-1 and TRBJ1-1; TRBD1 matches 9 bases. With V trimmed by 5 bases and J by 2 bases, 7 bases remained unmatched. This CDR3 comprises 15 residues. In germline, CDR1 is SGHRS, CDR2 YFSETQ. DNA of the CDR3: TGCGCCAGCAGGCTAAGGACAGGGGCCAACACTGAAGCTTTCTTT. This gives the protein CASRLRTGANTEAFF.

The rearrangement links TRBV5-6 to TRBJ2-2, with unresolved D. The V gene's germline CDR1 is SGHDT and CDR2 YYEEEE. The CDR3 extends over 12 amino acids. Trimming cost V 2 bases and J 4 bases, with 3 bases left between them. The CDR3 bases are TGTGCCAGCAGCTTCGGCACCGGGGAGCTGTTTTTT. Translated, it gives CASSFGTGELFF.

This clone was counted between two and nine times. The chain has TRBV6-1 and TRBJ2-7; 7 nucleotides match TRBD1. The CDR3 is made up of 15 amino acids. The ends lost 2 bases at V and 1 base at J; junction bases unmatched: 5. Germline V gene sequence: CDR1 MNHNS, CDR2 SASEGT. The chain's CDR3 is CASSERGDRSYEQYF. The CDR3 coding sequence is TGTGCCAGCAGTGAACGAGGGGACAGATCCTACGAGCAGTACTTC.

This clone was found once. Its ends do not fully match the called genes, so a read error is possible. The gene calls are TRBV11-2 and TRBJ2-7, with D hard to call. The germline CDR1 and CDR2 sequences are SGHAT and FQNNGV. CDR3 length: 13 amino acids. The CDR3 region has the DNA TGTGTCAGCAGCTTAGGGCAGAACTACGAGCAGTACTTC. Its protein is CVSSLGQNYEQYF.

A note on this clone: Other DNA sequences in the sample encode the same CDR3. V gene TRBV5-1 combines with J gene TRBJ1-2, with 10 bases aligning to TRBD1. From germline, CDR1 is SGHRS and CDR2 YFSETQ. There are 14 residues in the CDR3. J was trimmed by 5 bases and V by 0 bases; bases with no gene match: 1. CDR3 residues: CASSLGDRGYGYTF. The CDR3 DNA follows: TGCGCCAGCAGCTTGGGGGACAGGGGATATGGCTACACCTTC.

The chain recombines TRBV9 with TRBJ2-1; D might be TRBD1 (6 bases). V lost 0 bases and J 4 bases, leaving 11 bases between the germline ends. The CDR3 runs to 15 residues. CDR1 and CDR2 from the germline V gene are SGDLS and YYNGEE. As DNA, the CDR3 is TGTGCCAGCAGCGTAGAGTGGGGGACATACAATGAGCAGTTCTTC. Protein: CASSVEWGTYNEQFF.

The chain employs TRBV5-1 and TRBJ1-1; D unresolved. The germline gives CDR1 SGHRS, CDR2 YFSETQ. The CDR3 length is 13 residues. Between the trimmed V and J ends, which lost 1 base and 1 base, there was a span of 5 bases. The CDR3 DNA is TGCGCCAGCAGCTTGCGCGGGAACACTGAAGCTTTCTTT. This codes for CASSLRGNTEAFF.

The CDR3 DNA sequence: TGCGCCAGCAATGGATTAGCGGGAGGGGATACGCAGTATTTT. It is translated as CASNGLAGGDTQYF. The V and J genes are TRBV5-1 and TRBJ2-3; 11 bases map to TRBD2. This CDR3 is built from 14 residues. Germline V gives CDR1 SGHRS, CDR2 YFSETQ. J lost 6 bases, V lost 6 bases, and 6 bases had no gene match.

The chain combines TRBV19 with TRBJ2-4, with 9 positions matching TRBD2. Germline CDR1 and CDR2: LNHDA and SQIVND (reference sequence). This CDR3 comprises 15 residues. The V gene end was trimmed by 6 bases and the J gene end by 3 bases; junction bases not matched to a gene: 6. CDR3 sequence (DNA): TGTGCCAGTAGGGTAATAGCGGGGGACAAAAACATTCAGTACTTC. Protein product: CASRVIAGDKNIQYF. Together with reference TRBV19 and TRBJ2-4, the CDR3 gives the full variable domain: DGGITQSPKYLFRKEGQNVTLSCEQNLNHDAMYWYRQDPGQGLRLIYYSQIVNDFQKGDIAEGYSVSREKKESFPLTVTSAQKNPTAFYLCASRVIAGDKNIQYFGAGTRLSVL.

A word on this clone: The germline gene is not matched at one end of the junction; a read error may be the cause. In the same sample, other DNA sequences code for this CDR3. For the CDR3, the DNA is TGTGCTAGTGGTTTCTCCGCAGGGTACACCGAAGCTTTCTTT. Translating it yields CASGFSAGYTEAFF. The chain uses TRBV12-5 and TRBJ1-1; D is perhaps TRBD1 (5 bases). Germline CDR1 reads LGHNT; CDR2 reads FRNRAP. The CDR3 runs to 14 residues. Filled out from reference TRBV12-5 and TRBJ1-1, the complete variable domain reads DARVTQTPRHKVTEMGQEVTMRCQPILGHNTVFWYRQTMMQGLELLAYFRNRAPLDDSGMPKDRFSAEMPDATLATLKIQPSEPRDSAVYFCASGFSAGYTEAFFGQGTRLTVV.

V gene TRBV18 combines with J gene TRBJ1-2; the D is unclear. The length of the CDR3 is 14 residues. CDR1 and CDR2 (germline): KGHSH, LQKENI. V was shortened by 3 bases and J by 6 bases, with 14 bases between the two germline ends. The CDR3 DNA reads as TGTGCCAGCTCACCCCCCGGGAGATTCGATGGCTACACCTTC. Translation gives CASSPPGRFDGYTF.

The V gene is TRBV29-1, the J gene TRBJ2-6; the D is unclear. Germline CDR1 is SQVTM and CDR2 is ANQGSEA. There are 14 residues in the CDR3. V was clipped by 2 bases and J by 0 bases, with 5 bases between them. The CDR3 bases are TGCAGCGTTGAAAGGAGCTCTGGGGCCAACGTCCTGACTTTC. Residues: CSVERSSGANVLTF.

V is TRBV7-9 and J is TRBJ2-7; 8 bases are shared with TRBD1. Per germline, CDR1 SEHNR and CDR2 FQNEAQ (reference sequence). The V gene end was trimmed by 4 bases and the J gene end by 1 base; junction bases not matched to a gene: 3. This CDR3 is built from 14 residues. The CDR3 bases are TGTGCCAGCAGCTCGGACAGGGAGTCCTACGAGCAGTACTTC. The encoded protein is CASSSDRESYEQYF.

This clone was seen a few times. V usage is TRBV6-5 and J usage is TRBJ2-1; D might be TRBD2 (5 bases). The V and J ends lost 7 bases and 4 bases respectively, with 11 bases between them. The CDR3 runs to 13 residues. The germline gives CDR1 MNHEY, CDR2 SVGAGI. The CDR3 loop reads CASKRLSYNEQFF. The DNA of the CDR3 is TGTGCCAGCAAGCGACTATCTTACAATGAGCAGTTCTTC.

This clone was seen a single time. The chain carries TRBV2 and TRBJ1-2, with D hard to call. V lost 7 bases and J lost 4, with 13 bases in between. In germline, CDR1 is SNHLY, CDR2 FYNNEI. CDR3 length: 13 residues. CDR3 region: CASIQVVVYGYTF. The CDR3 region has the DNA TGTGCCAGCATCCAGGTCGTAGTCTATGGCTACACCTTC. The full variable domain, with the rest looked up from reference TRBV2 and TRBJ1-2, is EPEVTQTPSHQVTQMGQEVILRCVPISNHLYFYWYRQILGQKVEFLVSFYNNEISEKSEIFDDQFSVERPDGSNFTLKIRSTKLEDSAMYFCASIQVVVYGYTFGSGTRLTVV.